The 19 T cell receptor beta chains in this list originate from one sample, sequenced in a study of breast tumors, draining lymph nodes, adjacent tissues. The lymph nodes were axillary draining lymph nodes from breast cancer patients. From the multiplex PCR reads, TCRdb called clonotypes with MiXCR, one entry per CDR3 protein. This sample has 180,000 or so distinct CDR3 sequences, with 30% to 40% found just once. Sequenced sample: axillary lymph node tissue. The source is a female donor with breast cancer. Some clones in this sample may be carry-over from other donors' samples.

This rearrangement joins TRBV2 to TRBJ1-6; D is undetermined. Looked up from germline, CDR1 is SNHLY and CDR2 is FYNNEI. CDR3 length equals 16 residues. V lost 8 bases to trimming and J lost 1 base, with 15 bases between them. This CDR3 reads CASSEAGFSYNSPLHF. The CDR3 region has the DNA TGTGCCAGCTCTGAGGCTGGGTTTTCCTATAATTCACCCCTCCACTTT.

This clonotype was seen a few times. The rearrangement joins TRBV27 to TRBJ2-3, with TRBD2 identical over 11 bases. The CDR3 spans 17 residues. CDR1 and CDR2 from the germline V gene are MNHEY and SMNVEV (reference sequence). J was trimmed by 6 bases and V by 3 bases; bases with no gene match: 11. Here the CDR3 DNA reads TGTGCCAGCAGTTTTCTCACTAGCGGGAGTATATCGGATACGCAGTATTTT. The encoded protein is CASSFLTSGSISDTQYF.

Note on this clonotype: No conserved phenylalanine or tryptophan is present at the end of the CDR3, so a read error is the likely explanation. The DNA is omitted, as the CDR3 cannot be located on it reliably, and the CDR3 follows TCRdb's listing. CDR3 residues: CASRRDRGLDGYAS. The rearrangement joins TRBV6-5 to TRBJ1-2; the table assigns TRBD1, which was not confirmed against the DNA. The CDR3 length equals 14 residues, ends included. Germline V gene sequence: CDR1 MNHEY, CDR2 SVGAGI.

This clonotype was counted many times. CDR3 DNA: TGTGCCAGCAGCGCTGCGCGGAGTGCCGGGGAGCTGTTTTTT. Residues: CASSAARSAGELFF. This rearrangement joins TRBV7-8 to TRBJ2-2; unclear D gene. Germline CDR1 is SGHVS and CDR2 is FQNEAQ. Deletions cut 5 bases from V and 6 bases from J, with 13 bases between. This CDR3 comprises 14 residues.

The sample holds a few counts of this clonotype. This sequence may be a read error, since a much larger clone differs from it by one base. J is TRBJ1-5 and V is TRBV6-6, with D tentatively TRBD1 (5 bases). The CDR3 sequence is 14 residues long. Per the germline V gene, CDR1 is MNHNY and CDR2 is SVGAGI (reference sequence). Trimming left V 9 bases short and J 1 base short, with 13 bases between. The CDR3 region has the DNA TGTGCCAGTGTGCGGACATCAAGCAATCAGCCCCAGCATTTT. Its protein product is CASVRTSSNQPQHF.

V gene TRBV4-1 combines with J gene TRBJ2-2, with D perhaps matching TRBD2 (5 bases). The CDR3 has 13 residues. Trimming removed 5 bases at V and 6 bases at J, with 10 bases between. From germline, CDR1 is MGHRA and CDR2 YSYEKL. The CDR3 sequence is CASSGGVPGELFF. The CDR3, as DNA: TGCGCCAGCAGCGGAGGAGTTCCCGGGGAGCTGTTTTTT.

This clonotype appeared many times. The chain uses TRBV27 and TRBJ1-6; 7 bases are a match to TRBD1. The CDR3 runs to 15 residues. Germline V gene lookup returns CDR1 MNHEY and CDR2 SMNVEV (reference sequence). The V segment lost 6 bases and the J segment 7 bases; nucleotides outside the gene matches: 9. The CDR3 DNA follows: TGTGCCAGCAGACCAACAATACAGGGGAATTCACCCCTCCACTTT. Protein product: CASRPTIQGNSPLHF.

There are many counts of this clonotype. The genes are TRBV4-2 and TRBJ2-7, with 10 bases matching TRBD2. The ends lost 0 bases at V and 2 bases at J; junction bases unmatched: 4. Germline V gives CDR1 LGHNA, CDR2 YNFKEQ. The CDR3 sequence is 16 residues long. The CDR3 DNA reads TGTGCCAGCAGCCAAGATCTAACTAGCGGGGCCTACGAGCAGTACTTC. It is translated as CASSQDLTSGAYEQYF.

This clonotype has a count of ten or more. The genes are TRBV6-5 and TRBJ1-2; 7 bases match TRBD1. Germline V gives CDR1 MNHEY, CDR2 SVGAGI. V lost 6 bases, J lost 1 base, and 8 bases stayed unmatched. The CDR3 sequence is 15 residues long. The CDR3 protein is CASRTGTAYNYGYTF. CDR3 bases: TGTGCCAGCAGGACAGGGACAGCATATAACTATGGCTACACCTTC.

Many counts were recorded for this clonotype. In DNA, the CDR3 is TGTGCCAGCAGCTTACAGGGGGGGGGGCGAGCAACTAATGAAAAACTGTTTTTT. Translation gives CASSLQGGGRATNEKLFF. The J gene is TRBJ1-4, the V gene TRBV7-8; 7 bases match TRBD1. Trimming at V came to 2 bases and at J to 0 bases, leaving 9 bases not matched to a gene. This CDR3 is 18 amino acids long. Germline V CDR1 and CDR2: SGHVS, FQNEAQ.

This clonotype was counted between two and nine times. Being one base from a much bigger clone, this may be a read error. J is TRBJ2-5 and V is TRBV6-1; perhaps TRBD2 as D (5 bases). CDR1 MNHNS and CDR2 SASEGT come from the germline V gene. The CDR3 is made up of 14 amino acids. Trimming cost V 5 bases and J 2 bases, with 12 bases left between them. In DNA, the CDR3 is TGTGCCAGCAGTCAAGAGTGGACTCAAGAGACCCAGTACTTC. It is translated as CASSQEWTQETQYF.

This clonotype showed up many times. This rearrangement joins TRBV7-2 to TRBJ2-7; tentatively, D is TRBD2 (7 bases). Trimming took 8 bases from V and 7 from J, leaving 21 bases between them. The CDR3 is made up of 14 amino acids. Germline V lookup: CDR1 SGHTA, CDR2 FQGNSA. The CDR3 protein is CASSGGGRVGEQYF. CDR3 sequence (DNA): TGTGCCAGCTCCGGGGGCGGGAGAGTTGGGGAGCAGTACTTC.

This clonotype has a count of ten or more. The chain has TRBV6-1 and TRBJ2-3; possibly TRBD2 for D (6 bases). V gave up 6 bases and J gave up 2 bases, with 12 bases separating them. The CDR3 runs 14 residues. Germline V gene sequence: CDR1 MNHNS, CDR2 SASEGT. The CDR3 nucleotides read TGTGCCAGCAGATGGGACTCCATCACAGATACGCAGTATTTT. Translated, it gives CASRWDSITDTQYF.

The sample holds many counts of this clonotype. The chain couples TRBV6-5 to TRBJ1-3; D not certain. CDR1 and CDR2 (germline): MNHEY, SVGAGI. Trimming removed 2 bases at V and 1 base at J, with 6 bases between. The CDR3 contains 14 residues. The CDR3 is CASSYGSSGNTIYF. CDR3 nucleotides: TGTGCCAGCAGTTACGGCAGTTCTGGAAACACCATATATTTT.

For this clonotype: This may arise from a read error, as a much more abundant clone is one base away. The chain carries TRBV7-9 and TRBJ2-1, with 7 bases that match TRBD2. Germline V gene sequence: CDR1 SEHNR, CDR2 FQNEAQ (reference sequence). The CDR3 runs to 15 residues. The chain's CDR3 is CACSLRRGGKDEQFF. CDR3 DNA sequence: TGTGCCTGCAGCTTAAGGAGGGGAGGGAAGGATGAGCAGTTCTTC.

The genes are TRBV20-1 and TRBJ1-6; a weak D match, TRBD1 (5 bases). The germline V gene encodes CDR1 DFQATT and CDR2 SNEGSKA (reference sequence). This CDR3 spans 14 amino acids. V was clipped by 3 bases and J by 3 bases, with 9 bases between them. The CDR3 DNA is TGCAGTGCTAGCCGGGGCAACTATAATTCACCCCTCCACTTT. Protein product: CSASRGNYNSPLHF.

This clonotype was seen at least ten times. Possible read error: a much larger clone is one base away. The rearrangement uses TRBV9 and TRBJ2-7; 7 bases map to TRBD1. The germline CDR1 and CDR2 sequences are SGDLS and YYNGEE. This CDR3 comprises 14 residues. The CDR3 is CASSYRDSPYEQSF. The CDR3 DNA reads TGTGCCAGCAGTTACCGGGACAGTCCCTACGAGCAGTCCTTC.

This clonotype has more than one count but fewer than ten. A much larger clone lies one base from this, so it may be a read error. The chain couples TRBV9 to TRBJ2-1; D unclear. Germline lookup yields CDR1 SGDLS and CDR2 YYNGEE. The length of the CDR3 is 16 residues. The CDR3 protein is CASSSRTSAIKNAQFF. The CDR3 nucleotides are TGTGCCAGCAGCTCCCGGACCTCGGCGATTAAGAATGCGCAGTTCTTC.

This clonotype occurred many times. The V call is TRBV4-3, the J call TRBJ2-1; D might be TRBD1 or TRBD2, each matching 5 bases. Trimming stripped 0 bases from V and 2 bases from J, with 23 bases between. This CDR3 spans 20 amino acids. Germline V gene data show CDR1 as LGHNA and CDR2 as YSLEER. Written as DNA, the CDR3 is TGCGCCAGCAGCCAAGATACCCGTCGCCGGGACCCCAACCCCTACAATGAGCAGTTCTTC. It encodes CASSQDTRRRDPNPYNEQFF.